What follows is one TCR beta chain and its context. Its antigen is still unknown. Some clones are missing from TCRdb's copy, which holds only in-frame ones; the method was immunoSEQ multiplex PCR. The sample lists 75,000 to 95,000 clones, nearly 85% occurring once. The data stem from a study of PD-1 blockade in classical Hodgkin lymphoma. At the level of the study: Patients had nivolumab dosed at 3 mg/kg, delivered intravenously every 2 weeks. Study results and caveats: Baseline diversity resembling that of newly diagnosed patients was seen in complete responders.

Time point reported: cycle 4 day 1 (C4D1), after more than 5 weeks of nivolumab. Every patient had relapsed following autologous stem cell transplantation, and cohorts differed in brentuximab vedotin exposure. The TCR sequence derives from a human donor with classical Hodgkin lymphoma. The material sequenced was peripheral blood mononuclear cells (PBMCs), taken before the fourth cycle of nivolumab.

CDR3 loop: CAISVREGETQYF. For the CDR3, the DNA is TGTGCCATCAGTGTGAGGGAGGGAGAGACCCAGTACTTC. This chain connects TRBV10-3 to TRBJ2-5; 7 bases align to TRBD2. Germline CDR1 and CDR2: ENHRY and SYGVKD. The CDR3 spans 13 residues. J gave up 4 bases and V 4 bases, and 3 bases lay outside the gene matches.